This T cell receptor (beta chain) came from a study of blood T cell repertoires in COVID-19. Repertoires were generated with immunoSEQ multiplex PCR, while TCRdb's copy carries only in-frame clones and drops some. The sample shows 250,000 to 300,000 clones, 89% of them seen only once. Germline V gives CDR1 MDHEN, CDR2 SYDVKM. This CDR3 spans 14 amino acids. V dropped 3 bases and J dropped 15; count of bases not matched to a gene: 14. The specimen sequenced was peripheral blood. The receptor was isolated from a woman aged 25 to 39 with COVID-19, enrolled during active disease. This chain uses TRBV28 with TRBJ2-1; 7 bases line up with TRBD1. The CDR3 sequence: CASSFWTGVLNPFF. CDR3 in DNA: TGTGCCAGCAGTTTCTGGACAGGCGTACTTAACCCGTTCTTC.